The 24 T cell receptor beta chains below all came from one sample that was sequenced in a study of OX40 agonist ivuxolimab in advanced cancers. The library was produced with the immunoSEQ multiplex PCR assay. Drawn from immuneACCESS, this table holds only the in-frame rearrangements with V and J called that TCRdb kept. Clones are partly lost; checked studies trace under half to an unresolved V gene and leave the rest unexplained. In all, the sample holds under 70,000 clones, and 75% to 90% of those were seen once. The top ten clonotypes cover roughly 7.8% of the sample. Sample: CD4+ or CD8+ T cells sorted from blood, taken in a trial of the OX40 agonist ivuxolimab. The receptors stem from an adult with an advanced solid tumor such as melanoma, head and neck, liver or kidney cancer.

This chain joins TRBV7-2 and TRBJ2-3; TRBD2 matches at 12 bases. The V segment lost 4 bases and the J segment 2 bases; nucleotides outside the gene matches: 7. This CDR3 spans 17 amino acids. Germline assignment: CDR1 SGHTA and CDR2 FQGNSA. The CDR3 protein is CASSYRGLAGYTDTQYF. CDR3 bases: TGTGCCAGCAGCTACCGGGGACTAGCGGGTTACACAGATACGCAGTATTTT.

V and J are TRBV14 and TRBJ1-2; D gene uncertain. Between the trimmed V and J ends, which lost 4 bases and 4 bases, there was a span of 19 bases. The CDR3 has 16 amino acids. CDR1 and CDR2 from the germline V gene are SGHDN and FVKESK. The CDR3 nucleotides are TGTGCCAGCAGCCCCATTATTGGCGGAACGGCCTATGGCTACACCTTC. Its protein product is CASSPIIGGTAYGYTF.

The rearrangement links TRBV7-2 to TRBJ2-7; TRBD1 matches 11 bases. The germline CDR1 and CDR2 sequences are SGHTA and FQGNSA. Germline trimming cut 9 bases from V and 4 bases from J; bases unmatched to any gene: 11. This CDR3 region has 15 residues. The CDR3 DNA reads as TGTGCCAGTTACCCTACCGGGACAGGGGGGTACGAGCAGTACTTC. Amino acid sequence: CASYPTGTGGYEQYF.

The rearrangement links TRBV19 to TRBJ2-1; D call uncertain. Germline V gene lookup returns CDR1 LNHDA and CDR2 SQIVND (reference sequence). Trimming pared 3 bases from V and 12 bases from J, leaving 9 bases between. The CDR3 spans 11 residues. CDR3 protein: CASSIQNLQFF. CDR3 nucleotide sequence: TGTGCCAGTAGTATTCAAAATCTGCAGTTCTTC.

Here the CDR3 reads CASSSRGREKLFF. In nucleotides, the CDR3 is TGTGCCAGCAGCTCCAGGGGGCGGGAAAAACTGTTTTTT. The genes are TRBV9 and TRBJ1-4; 8 bases line up with TRBD1. Trimming removed 4 bases from V and 8 bases from J; junction bases left unmatched: 4. CDR1 is SGDLS and CDR2 is YYNGEE in the germline V gene. The CDR3 contains 13 residues.

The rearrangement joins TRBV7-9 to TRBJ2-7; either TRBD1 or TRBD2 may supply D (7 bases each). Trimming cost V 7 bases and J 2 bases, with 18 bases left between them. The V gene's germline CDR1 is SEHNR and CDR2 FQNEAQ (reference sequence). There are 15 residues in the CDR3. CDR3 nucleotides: TGTGCCAGCACCCCCAGGGGGGGCCTTGCCTACGAGCAGTACTTC. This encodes CASTPRGGLAYEQYF.

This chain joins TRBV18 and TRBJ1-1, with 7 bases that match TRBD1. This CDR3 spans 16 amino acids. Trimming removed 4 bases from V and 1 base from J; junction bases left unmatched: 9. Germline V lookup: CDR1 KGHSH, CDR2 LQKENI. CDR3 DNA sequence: TGTGCCAGCTCACAACTACCCCGGACAGGGAACACTGAAGCTTTCTTT. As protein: CASSQLPRTGNTEAFF.

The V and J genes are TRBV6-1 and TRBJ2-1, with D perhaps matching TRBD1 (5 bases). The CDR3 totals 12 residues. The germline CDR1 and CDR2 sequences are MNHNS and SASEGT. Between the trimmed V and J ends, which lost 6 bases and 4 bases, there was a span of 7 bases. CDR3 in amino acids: CASRGPYNEQFF. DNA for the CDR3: TGTGCCAGCAGGGGGCCTTACAATGAGCAGTTCTTC.

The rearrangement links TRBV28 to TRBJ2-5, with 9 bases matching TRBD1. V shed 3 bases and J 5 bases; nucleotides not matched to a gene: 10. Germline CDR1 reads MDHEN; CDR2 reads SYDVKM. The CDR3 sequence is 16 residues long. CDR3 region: CASSFSGTGFLETQYF. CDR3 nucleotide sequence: TGTGCCAGCAGTTTCTCCGGGACAGGGTTTCTGGAGACCCAGTACTTC.

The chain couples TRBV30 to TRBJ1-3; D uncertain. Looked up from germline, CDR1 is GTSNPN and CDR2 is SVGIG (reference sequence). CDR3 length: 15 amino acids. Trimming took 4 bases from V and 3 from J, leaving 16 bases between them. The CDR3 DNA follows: TGTGCCTGGAAAGTCCCGCTGCCCGGTGGAAACACCATATATTTT. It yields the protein CAWKVPLPGGNTIYF. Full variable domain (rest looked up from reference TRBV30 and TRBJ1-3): SQTIHQWPATLVQPVGSPLSLECTVEGTSNPNLYWYRQAAGRGLQLLFYSVGIGQISSEVPQNLSASRPQDRQFILSSKKLLLSDSGFYLCAWKVPLPGGNTIYFGEGSWLTVV.

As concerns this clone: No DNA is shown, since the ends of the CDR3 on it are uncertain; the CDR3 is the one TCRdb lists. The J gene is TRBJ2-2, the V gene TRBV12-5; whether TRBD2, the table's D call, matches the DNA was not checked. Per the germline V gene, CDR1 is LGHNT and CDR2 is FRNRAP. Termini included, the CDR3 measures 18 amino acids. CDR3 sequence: CASGLVPSGRGDTGELFF.

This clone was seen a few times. The CDR3 region has the DNA TGTGCCAGCAGCTTGGGTAGGGAAGGTTCACCCCTCCACTTT. Translation gives CASSLGREGSPLHF. V gene TRBV5-6 combines with J gene TRBJ1-6; D gene unclear. Deletions cut 0 bases from V and 9 bases from J, with 10 bases between. Looked up from germline, CDR1 is SGHDT and CDR2 is YYEEEE. The CDR3 has 14 residues.

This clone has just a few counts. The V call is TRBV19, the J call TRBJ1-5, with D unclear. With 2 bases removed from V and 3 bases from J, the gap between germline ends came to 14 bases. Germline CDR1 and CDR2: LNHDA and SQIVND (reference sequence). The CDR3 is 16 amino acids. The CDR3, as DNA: TGTGCCAGTAGTATATCCCGGGAGGGCTTCAATCAGCCCCAGCATTTT. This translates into CASSISREGFNQPQHF.

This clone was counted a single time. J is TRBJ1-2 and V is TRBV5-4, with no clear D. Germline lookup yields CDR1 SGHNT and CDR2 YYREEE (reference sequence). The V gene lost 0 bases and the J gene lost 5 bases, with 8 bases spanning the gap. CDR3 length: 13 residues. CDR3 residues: CASSLEQKYGYTF. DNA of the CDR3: TGTGCCAGCAGCTTGGAACAGAAGTATGGCTACACCTTC.

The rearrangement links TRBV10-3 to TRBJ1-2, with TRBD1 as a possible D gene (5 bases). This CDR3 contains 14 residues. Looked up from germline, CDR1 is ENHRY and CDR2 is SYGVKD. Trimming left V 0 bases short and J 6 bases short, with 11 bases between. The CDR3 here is CAISESRTNDGYTF. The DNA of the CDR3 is TGTGCCATCAGTGAGTCAAGGACAAACGATGGCTACACCTTC.

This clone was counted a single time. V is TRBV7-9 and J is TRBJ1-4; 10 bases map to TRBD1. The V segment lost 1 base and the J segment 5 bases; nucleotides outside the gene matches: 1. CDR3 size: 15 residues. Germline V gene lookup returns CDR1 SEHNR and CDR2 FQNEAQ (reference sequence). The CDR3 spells CASSLGQGANEKLFF. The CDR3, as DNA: TGTGCCAGCAGCTTAGGACAGGGGGCGAATGAAAAACTGTTTTTT.

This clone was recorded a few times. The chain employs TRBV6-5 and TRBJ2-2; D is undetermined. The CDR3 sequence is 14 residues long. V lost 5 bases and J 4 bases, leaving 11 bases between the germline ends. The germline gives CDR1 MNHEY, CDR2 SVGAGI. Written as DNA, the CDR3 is TGTGCCAGCAGTGAAAAGCAAGGCACCGGGGAGCTGTTTTTT. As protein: CASSEKQGTGELFF.

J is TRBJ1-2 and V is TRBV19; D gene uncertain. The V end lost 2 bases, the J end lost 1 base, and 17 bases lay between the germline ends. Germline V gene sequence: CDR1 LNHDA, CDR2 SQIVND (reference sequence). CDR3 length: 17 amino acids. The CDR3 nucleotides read TGTGCCAGTAGTATACTCAGAACCCGCCGCGTTAACTATGGCTACACCTTC. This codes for CASSILRTRRVNYGYTF.

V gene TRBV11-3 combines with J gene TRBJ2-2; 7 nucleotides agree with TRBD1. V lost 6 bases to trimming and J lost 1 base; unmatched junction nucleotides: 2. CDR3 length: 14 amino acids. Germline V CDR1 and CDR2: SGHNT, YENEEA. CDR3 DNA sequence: TGTGCCAGCAGGGGACAGTTGAACACCGGGGAGCTGTTTTTT. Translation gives CASRGQLNTGELFF.

This chain's CDR3 is CASSPPGQGSEQYF. The CDR3 DNA sequence: TGTGCCAGCTCACCACCGGGACAGGGCTCCGAGCAGTACTTC. The genes are TRBV18 and TRBJ2-7; 9 bases agree with TRBD1. The CDR3 spans 14 residues. Germline values: CDR1 KGHSH, CDR2 LQKENI. V was pared by 0 bases and J by 6 bases, with 3 bases of the junction left unmatched.

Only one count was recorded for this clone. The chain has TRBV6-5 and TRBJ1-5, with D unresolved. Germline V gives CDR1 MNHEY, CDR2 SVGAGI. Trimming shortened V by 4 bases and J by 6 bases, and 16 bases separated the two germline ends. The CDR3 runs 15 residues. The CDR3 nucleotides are TGTGCCAGCAGTTCTACCGGCGGGAAGGGTCAGCCCCAGCATTTT. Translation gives CASSSTGGKGQPQHF.

CDR3 sequence: CASSFGQSNSGNTIYF. CDR3 nucleotides: TGTGCCAGCAGCTTCGGACAGTCTAACTCTGGAAACACCATATATTTT. This chain joins TRBV5-4 and TRBJ1-3; a possible D gene is TRBD1 (6 bases). There are 16 residues in the CDR3. Per the germline V gene, CDR1 is SGHNT and CDR2 is YYREEE (reference sequence). V dropped 2 bases and J dropped 0 bases, with 12 bases sitting between them.

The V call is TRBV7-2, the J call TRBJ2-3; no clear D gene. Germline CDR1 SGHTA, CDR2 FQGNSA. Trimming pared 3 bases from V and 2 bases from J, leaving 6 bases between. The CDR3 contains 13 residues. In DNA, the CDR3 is TGTGCCAGCAGCTTTGGGCACACAGATACGCAGTATTTT. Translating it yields CASSFGHTDTQYF.

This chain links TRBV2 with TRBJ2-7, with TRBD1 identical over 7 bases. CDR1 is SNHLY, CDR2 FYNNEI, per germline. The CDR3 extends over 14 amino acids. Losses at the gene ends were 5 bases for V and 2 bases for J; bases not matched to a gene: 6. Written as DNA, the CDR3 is TGTGCCAGCAGTCCCCGGGACAGACCCTACGAGCAGTACTTC. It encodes CASSPRDRPYEQYF.